The 20 T cell receptor beta chains below come from one sample, sequenced in a study of blood T cell repertoires in COVID-19. Sequencing used immunoSEQ multiplex PCR; TCRdb keeps in-frame clones, though not all of them. The sample lists roughly 240,000 clones, roughly 83% occurring once. The sequenced material came from peripheral blood. Receptors were obtained from a man in his sixties who had recovered from COVID-19.

This clone was detected only once. The rearrangement links TRBV5-4 to TRBJ2-1; 7 bases are shared with TRBD2. The CDR3 has 14 amino acids. CDR1 and CDR2 from the germline V gene are SGHNT and YYREEE (reference sequence). V shed 4 bases and J 4 bases; nucleotides not matched to a gene: 5. CDR3 in DNA: TGTGCCAGCAGCGGGCCGGGGGGATACAATGAGCAGTTCTTC. Residues: CASSGPGGYNEQFF.

The gene calls are TRBV27 and TRBJ2-5; maybe TRBD2 (5 bases). The CDR3 is made up of 14 amino acids. V lost 6 bases, J lost 4 bases, and 15 bases lay in between. In germline, CDR1 is MNHEY, CDR2 SMNVEV (reference sequence). CDR3 DNA sequence: TGTGCCAGCAGAAGCACGGGGTTGGGAGAGACCCAGTACTTC. Translated, it gives CASRSTGLGETQYF.

The chain is built from TRBV5-8 and TRBJ2-3, with a weak D call TRBD1 (6 bases). The V and J ends lost 3 bases and 0 bases respectively, with 14 bases between them. Germline V gene sequence: CDR1 SGHTS, CDR2 YDEGEE. The CDR3 is 16 amino acids. The CDR3 here is CASSSWTAASTDTQYF. CDR3 DNA sequence: TGTGCCAGCAGCTCCTGGACAGCAGCTAGCACAGATACGCAGTATTTT.

The sample holds one count of this clone. This rearrangement joins TRBV10-1 to TRBJ2-7, with 10 positions matching TRBD1. The CDR3 is 15 residues long. Germline V gene lookup returns CDR1 WNHNN and CDR2 SYGVQD (reference sequence). With V trimmed by 6 bases and J by 5 bases, 10 bases remained unmatched. CDR3 sequence reads: CASSGTGTGENEQYF. CDR3 in DNA: TGCGCCAGCAGCGGTACCGGGACAGGGGAAAACGAGCAGTACTTC.

The chain employs TRBV7-3 and TRBJ2-6; possibly TRBD2 for D (5 bases). Germline lookup yields CDR1 SGHTA and CDR2 FQGTGA. V was cut by 6 bases and J by 0 bases, with 6 bases left in between. CDR3 length equals 14 residues. CDR3 DNA: TGTGCCAGCAGAGAGGGCTCTGGGGCCAACGTCCTGACTTTC. The encoded protein is CASREGSGANVLTF. Variable domain in full (rest from reference TRBV7-3 and TRBJ2-6): GAGVSQTPSNKVTEKGKYVELRCDPISGHTALYWYRQSLGQGPEFLIYFQGTGAADDSGLPNDRFFAVRPEGSVSTLKIQRTERGDSAVYLCASREGSGANVLTFGAGSRLTVL.

This clone was observed a few times. The chain is built from TRBV15 and TRBJ1-1; 11 nucleotides align to TRBD1. In germline, CDR1 is LNHNV, CDR2 YYDKDF (reference sequence). The CDR3 runs to 16 residues. The J segment lost 4 bases and the V segment lost 1 base, leaving 5 bases of the junction unmatched. CDR3 sequence: CATSRVSGTGGTEAFF. CDR3 nucleotide sequence: TGTGCCACCAGCAGAGTTAGCGGGACAGGGGGCACTGAAGCTTTCTTT.

CDR3 region: CASAPQRQGVHEQYF. In DNA form, the CDR3 reads TGTGCCAGCGCACCCCAGAGGCAGGGGGTACACGAGCAGTACTTC. V is TRBV6-5 and J is TRBJ2-7, with 7 bases identical to TRBD1. CDR3 length equals 15 residues. CDR1 and CDR2 from the germline V gene are MNHEY and SVGAGI. Losses at the gene ends were 8 bases for V and 5 bases for J; bases not matched to a gene: 15.

This clone has more than one count but fewer than ten. The rearrangement uses TRBV4-2 and TRBJ2-7; 7 bases match TRBD1. J gave up 5 bases and V 4 bases, and 5 bases lay outside the gene matches. CDR1 LGHNA and CDR2 YNFKEQ come from the germline V gene. CDR3 size: 13 residues. CDR3 region: CASSLTGRDEQYF. The DNA of the CDR3 is TGTGCCAGCAGCCTGACAGGGAGAGACGAGCAGTACTTC.

This chain uses TRBV29-1 with TRBJ2-7; 11 nucleotides line up with TRBD2. Germline CDR1 and CDR2: SQVTM and ANQGSEA. This CDR3 contains 12 residues. Trimming removed 7 bases from V and 3 bases from J; junction bases left unmatched: 2. The CDR3 DNA reads TGCAGCGCGACTAGCGGGGTCTACGAGCAGTACTTC. Amino acids: CSATSGVYEQYF.

This clone has only one observation. V is TRBV7-8 and J is TRBJ2-3; 7 bases are a match to TRBD1. The CDR3 runs 14 residues. Germline V CDR1 and CDR2: SGHVS, FQNEAQ. Trimming cost V 3 bases and J 4 bases; bases outside gene matches: 4. CDR3 sequence reads: CASSLGTGADTQYF. The CDR3 DNA reads TGTGCCAGCAGCTTGGGAACAGGGGCAGATACGCAGTATTTT.

The chain joins TRBV23-1 to TRBJ2-1; D is possibly TRBD1 (5 bases). TRBV23-1 is filed as an ORF, its function uncertain. V was shortened by 8 bases and J by 9 bases, with 20 bases between the two germline ends. The CDR3 runs to 14 residues. The CDR3 is CASGWAGRLGEQFF. DNA of the CDR3: TGCGCCAGCGGCTGGGCAGGGCGGTTGGGTGAGCAGTTCTTC.

The chain recombines TRBV27 with TRBJ1-1; D call uncertain. The germline V gene has CDR1 MNHEY and CDR2 SMNVEV (reference sequence). Between the trimmed V and J ends, which lost 1 base and 0 bases, there was a span of 9 bases. CDR3 length: 15 amino acids. In DNA, the CDR3 is TGTGCCAGCAGTTTATTGAGAGCCTTGAACACTGAAGCTTTCTTT. Its translation: CASSLLRALNTEAFF.

The chain joins TRBV7-9 to TRBJ2-1; TRBD1 is a possible D gene (7 bases). V lost 4 bases, J lost 8 bases, and 12 bases lay in between. The CDR3 is 13 residues long. Germline V lookup: CDR1 SEHNR, CDR2 FQNEAQ (reference sequence). The CDR3 DNA reads as TGTGCCAGCAGCTCAGGGGGAGGTGATGAGCAGTTCTTC. Encoded protein: CASSSGGGDEQFF.

This clone has just a few counts. This chain joins TRBV20-1 and TRBJ2-5; D is ambiguous. CDR1 and CDR2 (germline): DFQATT, SNEGSKA (reference sequence). The CDR3 consists of 11 residues. Trimming left V 4 bases short and J 4 bases short, with 7 bases between. DNA of the CDR3: TGCAGTGCTACACGGGTAGAGACCCAGTACTTC. Amino acids: CSATRVETQYF.

The rearrangement links TRBV28 to TRBJ1-2; no clear D. Germline V gene data show CDR1 as MDHEN and CDR2 as SYDVKM. CDR3 size: 11 residues. The V end lost 10 bases, the J end lost 6 bases, and 12 bases lay between the germline ends. This CDR3 is CAIRDWHGYTF. As DNA, the CDR3 is TGTGCCATTCGTGACTGGCATGGCTACACCTTC.

The V and J genes are TRBV6-5 and TRBJ2-3; 9 bases are shared with TRBD1. Germline V gene data show CDR1 as MNHEY and CDR2 as SVGAGI. V was clipped by 7 bases and J by 4 bases; unmatched bases: 6. The CDR3 is 14 residues long. CDR3: CASNRDRVPDTQYF. The CDR3 DNA sequence: TGTGCCAGCAACAGGGACAGGGTCCCAGATACGCAGTATTTT.

This clone has a single count. The gene calls are TRBV5-1 and TRBJ2-1; D is possibly TRBD1 (5 bases). Looked up from germline, CDR1 is SGHRS and CDR2 is YFSETQ. CDR3 length: 15 residues. V was shortened by 4 bases and J by 4 bases, with 15 bases between the two germline ends. The CDR3 DNA is TGCGCCAGCAGCCGAGGACACCCAGGATACAATGAGCAGTTCTTC. Its translation is CASSRGHPGYNEQFF.

The chain carries TRBV3-1 (or the pseudogene TRBV3-2) and TRBJ1-2, with a possible D match to TRBD1 (5 bases). Per germline, CDR1 LGHDT and CDR2 YNNKEL (reference sequence). The CDR3 extends over 16 amino acids. Deletions cut 0 bases from V and 5 bases from J, with 16 bases between. DNA for the CDR3: TGTGCCAGCAGCCAAGACGGGACTGATGGATATTATGGCTACACCTTC. Amino acid sequence: CASSQDGTDGYYGYTF.

The chain uses TRBV18 and TRBJ2-2; TRBD1 is a possible D gene (5 bases). Per the germline V gene, CDR1 is KGHSH and CDR2 is LQKENI. The ends were cut back, 2 bases at V and 4 bases at J, with 17 bases in the middle. This CDR3 has 17 amino acids. CDR3 DNA: TGTGCCAGCTCACCATTCGCGCCAGGGTGGGTCACCGGGGAGCTGTTTTTT. As protein: CASSPFAPGWVTGELFF. The variable domain in full, completed from reference TRBV18 and TRBJ2-2, reads NAGVMQNPRHLVRRRGQEARLRCSPMKGHSHVYWYRQLPEEGLKFMVYLQKENIIDESGMPKERFSAEFPKEGPSILRIQQVVRGDSAAYFCASSPFAPGWVTGELFFGEGSRLTVL.

The chain uses TRBV5-1 and TRBJ2-1, with TRBD2 matching 12 bases. V was pared by 0 bases and J by 4 bases, with 8 bases of the junction left unmatched. CDR1 is SGHRS and CDR2 is YFSETQ in the germline V gene. This CDR3 comprises 18 residues. CDR3 sequence: CASSLEGASGGVYNEQFF. The CDR3 nucleotides are TGCGCCAGCAGCTTGGAAGGTGCTAGCGGGGGGGTGTACAATGAGCAGTTCTTC. Drawing the rest from reference TRBV5-1 and TRBJ2-1, the complete variable domain is KAGVTQTPRYLIKTRGQQVTLSCSPISGHRSVSWYQQTPGQGLQFLFEYFSETQRNKGNFPGRFSGRQFSNSRSEMNVSTLELGDSALYLCASSLEGASGGVYNEQFFGPGTRLTVL.